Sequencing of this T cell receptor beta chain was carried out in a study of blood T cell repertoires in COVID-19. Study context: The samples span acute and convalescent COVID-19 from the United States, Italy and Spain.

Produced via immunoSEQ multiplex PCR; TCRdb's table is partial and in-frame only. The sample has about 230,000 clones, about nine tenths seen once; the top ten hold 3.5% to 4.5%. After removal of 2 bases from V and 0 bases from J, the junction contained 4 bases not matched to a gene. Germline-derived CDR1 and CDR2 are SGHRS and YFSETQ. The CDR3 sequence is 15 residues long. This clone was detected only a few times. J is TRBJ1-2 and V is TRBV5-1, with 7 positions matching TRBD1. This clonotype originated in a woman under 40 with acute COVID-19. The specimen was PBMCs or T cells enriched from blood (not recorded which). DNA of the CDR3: TGCGCCAGCAGCTTTGGGGACAGAGCTAACTATGGCTACACCTTC. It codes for CASSFGDRANYGYTF.